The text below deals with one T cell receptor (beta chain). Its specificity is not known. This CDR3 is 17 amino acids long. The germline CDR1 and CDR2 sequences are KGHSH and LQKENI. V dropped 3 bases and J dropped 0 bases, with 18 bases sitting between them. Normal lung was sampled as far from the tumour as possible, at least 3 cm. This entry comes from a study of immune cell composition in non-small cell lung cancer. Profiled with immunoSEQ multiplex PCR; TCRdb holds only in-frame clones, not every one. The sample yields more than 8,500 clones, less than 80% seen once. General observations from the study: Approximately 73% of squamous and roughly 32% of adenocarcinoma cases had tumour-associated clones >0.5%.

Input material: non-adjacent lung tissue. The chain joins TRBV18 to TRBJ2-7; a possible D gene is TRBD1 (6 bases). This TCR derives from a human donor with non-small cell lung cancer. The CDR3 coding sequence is TGTGCCAGCTCACCCAATAGACAGGCCTTCCCCTCCTACGAGCAGTACTTC. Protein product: CASSPNRQAFPSYEQYF.